Below, 13 T cell receptor beta chains from the same sample are listed, as sequenced in a study of lung T cells in sarcoidosis with Löfgren's syndrome. MiXCR, run by TCRdb on the reads, gives a single entry per CDR3 protein. Here the sample spans more than 50,000 distinct CDR3 sequences, 20% to 25% being singletons. What was sequenced was CD4+ T cells from PBMCs. These receptors all come from a human donor with sarcoidosis (Löfgren's syndrome or another form), or a control subject (not recorded which).

With respect to this clonotype: A read error may be the cause here, since a much bigger clone is one base away. This is likely a read error, given that the CDR3 carries no conserved phenylalanine or tryptophan at its end. In DNA form, the CDR3 reads TGTGCCAGCGGCCCACAGGGGGTCAATGAGCAGTTCCTC. Residues: CASGPQGVNEQFL. This rearrangement joins TRBV7-3 to TRBJ2-1; 8 bases align to TRBD1. This CDR3 region has 13 residues. Germline V CDR1 and CDR2: SGHTA, FQGTGA. V lost 8 bases, J lost 6 bases, and 6 bases stayed unmatched.

As for this clonotype: A much larger clone lies a single base off, so this may be a read error. This chain joins TRBV24-1 and TRBJ1-5; D may be TRBD1 (5 bases). The length of the CDR3 is 15 residues. Trimming left V 3 bases short and J 3 bases short, with 11 bases between. Germline V gene sequence: CDR1 KGHDR, CDR2 SFDVKD. The CDR3 sequence is CATSDTGADNQPQHF. CDR3 in DNA: TGTGCCACCAGTGATACCGGGGCAGACAATCAGCCCCAGCATTTT.

As for this clonotype: This may be a read error, as it is one base from a much larger clone. The chain uses TRBV20-1 and TRBJ2-1, with D possibly being TRBD1 (6 bases). The length of the CDR3 is 15 residues. The germline CDR1 and CDR2 sequences are DFQATT and SNEGSKA (reference sequence). Trimming shortened V by 6 bases and J by 1 base, and 16 bases separated the two germline ends. CDR3 protein: CSATGQWSSYNEQFF. The CDR3, as DNA: TGCAGTGCCACAGGACAGTGGTCGTCCTACAATGAGCAGTTCTTC.

This clonotype was seen at least ten times. The chain has TRBV4-1 and TRBJ1-2; 7 positions agree with TRBD1. V gave up 2 bases and J gave up 0 bases; unmatched junction bases: 3. The CDR3 length is 15 residues. CDR1 and CDR2 from the germline V gene are MGHRA and YSYEKL. CDR3 in amino acids: CASSQPGQANYGYTF. The CDR3 DNA sequence: TGCGCCAGCAGCCAACCTGGACAGGCTAACTATGGCTACACCTTC.

A few counts support this clonotype. The chain is built from TRBV5-6 and TRBJ2-1; no clear D gene. Germline V CDR1 and CDR2: SGHDT, YYEEEE. CDR3 length: 17 residues. Trimming took 0 bases from V and 0 from J, leaving 13 bases between them. CDR3 sequence: CASSLDRPLVSYNEQFF. CDR3 sequence (DNA): TGTGCCAGCAGCTTGGATAGGCCATTAGTCTCCTACAATGAGCAGTTCTTC.

As concerns this clonotype: Relative to the germline gene, one junction end is altered; a read error may explain this. This sequence joins TRBV27 and TRBJ2-1; no firm D call. The CDR3 contains 15 residues. The V gene's germline CDR1 is MNHEY and CDR2 SMNVEV (reference sequence). The CDR3 nucleotides are TGCGCCAGCAGTTTAACTGGCCTAACTTGGGATGAGCAGTTCTTC. This sequence encodes CASSLTGLTWDEQFF.

This clonotype was counted ten times or more. The CDR3 DNA follows: TGCAGTGCCACCCCCAGGGGGCAAAGTGTGGATACGCAGTATTTT. This translates into CSATPRGQSVDTQYF. The chain couples TRBV20-1 to TRBJ2-3; 8 bases match TRBD1. This CDR3 contains 15 residues. CDR1 DFQATT and CDR2 SNEGSKA come from the germline V gene (reference sequence). V dropped 6 bases and J dropped 6; count of bases not matched to a gene: 14.

The rearrangement links TRBV29-1 to TRBJ2-1; D possibly uses TRBD1 or TRBD2 (6 bases each). The germline gives CDR1 SQVTM, CDR2 ANQGSEA. Trimming stripped 4 bases from V and 3 bases from J, with 13 bases between. The CDR3 covers 14 residues. CDR3 residues: CSVASGALYNEQFF. CDR3 nucleotide sequence: TGCAGCGTTGCGTCGGGGGCCCTCTACAATGAGCAGTTCTTC.

This chain joins TRBV18 and TRBJ1-3; no reliable D call. Between the trimmed V and J ends, which lost 2 bases and 1 base, there was a span of 12 bases. This CDR3 is built from 16 residues. CDR1 is KGHSH, CDR2 LQKENI, per germline. CDR3 residues: CASSPRQRASGNTIYF. The CDR3 bases are TGTGCCAGCTCACCAAGGCAGAGGGCTTCTGGAAACACCATATATTTT.

V is TRBV27 and J is TRBJ1-5; no reliable D call. V shed 6 bases and J shed 7 bases, with 16 bases lying between them. The CDR3 covers 14 residues. Germline assignment: CDR1 MNHEY and CDR2 SMNVEV (reference sequence). CDR3 residues: CASSPLGEQQPQHF. The CDR3 bases are TGTGCCAGCAGCCCCCTTGGGGAACAACAGCCCCAGCATTTT.

This clonotype was recorded many times. This sequence joins TRBV6-1 and TRBJ2-3; D gene uncertain. V lost 6 bases to trimming and J lost 0 bases, with 13 bases between them. Per germline, CDR1 MNHNS and CDR2 SASEGT. The CDR3 runs to 15 residues. The DNA for the CDR3 is TGTGCCAGCAGATTGACTTCAAGTAGCACAGATACGCAGTATTTT. This translates into CASRLTSSSTDTQYF.

This clonotype was seen repeatedly, ten times or more. The gene calls are TRBV6-1 and TRBJ2-7; TRBD1 agrees at 7 bases. V lost 5 bases, J lost 2 bases, and 6 bases stayed unmatched. The germline gives CDR1 MNHNS, CDR2 SASEGT. CDR3 length: 14 residues. Here the CDR3 reads CASSPTGQPYEQYF. CDR3 DNA sequence: TGTGCCAGCAGTCCAACGGGACAGCCCTACGAGCAGTACTTC.

To note about this clonotype: Since a much larger clone is just one base distant, this may be a read error. The V gene is TRBV20-1, the J gene TRBJ1-6, with D possibly TRBD1 on 6 matching bases. Germline CDR1 reads DFQATT; CDR2 reads SNEGSKA (reference sequence). The V end was cut by 4 bases, the J end by 7 bases, with 14 bases between. CDR3 size: 14 residues. The CDR3 DNA reads TGCAGTGCTAAGGACAGTGGGCAAAATTCACCCCTCCACTTT. Protein: CSAKDSGQNSPLHF.